A selection of T cell receptor beta chains follows, all from one sample in a study of blood T cell repertoires in COVID-19. The method was immunoSEQ multiplex PCR; TCRdb's version includes in-frame clones alone and lacks a portion of them. The sample holds about 130,000 clones, 75% to 85% seen once. The sequenced sample was peripheral blood. The source of these receptors is a man aged 35-49 years with active or convalescent COVID-19. The CDR3 runs from the conserved cysteine through the conserved F or W. Fields, in order: V gene, J gene, D gene, clone size, CDR3 protein, CDR3 DNA. D genes are given only for firm matches. Rows give clone size only sometimes, using once, few, many, or a class for an expanded clone.

TRBV19	TRBJ2-5	TRBD2	few	CASSMGGETQYF	TGTGCCAGTAGTATGGGGGGGGAGACCCAGTACTTC
TRBV24-1	TRBJ2-1	TRBD2	many	CATSDETSGSINEQFF	TGTGCCACCAGTGACGAGACTAGCGGGAGTATAAATGAGCAGTTCTTC
TRBV12-3/TRBV12-4	TRBJ2-7	NA	NA	CASSLGDIYEQYF	TGTGCCAGCAGTTTAGGTGACATCTACGAGCAGTACTTC
TRBV7-2	TRBJ1-2	NA	NA	CASSLAGSGESGYTF	TGTGCCAGCAGCTTAGCAGGGTCAGGGGAGAGTGGCTACACCTTC
TRBV30	TRBJ2-7	NA	NA	CAWSLRVGATSSSYEQYF	TGTGCCTGGTCACTCCGGGTCGGCGCCACGTCTAGCTCCTACGAGCAGTACTTC
TRBV11-2	TRBJ1-6	NA	NA	CASSLGLPGSPLHF	TGTGCCAGCAGCTTGGGGCTCCCTGGTTCACCCCTCCACTTT
TRBV6-5	TRBJ1-2	NA	NA	CASREGLYGYTF	TGTGCCAGCAGGGAGGGCCTTTACGGCTACACCTTC
TRBV25-1	TRBJ1-2	NA	NA	CASSESRIYGYTF	TGTGCCAGCAGTGAATCTAGGATCTATGGCTACACCTTC
TRBV28	TRBJ2-4	TRBD1	few	CASSLGDRDGIQYF	TGTGCCAGCAGTTTAGGGGACAGGGATGGCATTCAGTACTTC
TRBV19	TRBJ1-1	NA	NA	CASSTPRTATEAFF	TGTGCCAGTAGTACCCCCAGGACAGCCACTGAAGCTTTCTTT
TRBV29-1	TRBJ2-5	NA	few	CSANLGQETQYF	TGCAGCGCTAACCTAGGTCAAGAGACCCAGTACTTC
TRBV19	TRBJ1-2	TRBD1	NA	CASSTRQGFYGYTF	TGTGCCAGTAGTACCCGACAGGGCTTCTATGGCTACACCTTC
TRBV7-9	TRBJ1-5	NA	NA	CASNRDEQPQHF	TGTGCCAGCAACCGGGATGAGCAGCCCCAGCATTTT
TRBV19	TRBJ1-1	NA	NA	CASRQGFETEAFF	TGTGCCAGTCGTCAGGGATTCGAAACTGAAGCTTTCTTT
TRBV28	TRBJ1-6	TRBD1	NA	CASNPIGGTGLNSPLHF	TGTGCCAGCAACCCGATCGGCGGGACAGGGTTAAATTCACCCCTCCACTTT
TRBV7-9	TRBJ2-7	TRBD2	once	CASSLALAGLSEQYF	TGTGCCAGCAGCTTGGCTCTAGCGGGGCTTTCCGAGCAGTACTTC
TRBV11-3	TRBJ2-5	TRBD2	NA	CASSLREGLAGQETQYF	TGTGCCAGCAGCTTGCGAGAGGGACTAGCGGGCCAAGAGACCCAGTACTTC
TRBV7-2	TRBJ2-2	NA	few	CASRPSAGTNTGELFF	TGTGCCAGCAGACCCTCCGCCGGGACGAACACCGGGGAGCTGTTTTTT
TRBV5-1	TRBJ2-2	NA	NA	CASRPGTIELAGELFF	TGCGCCAGCAGACCCGGGACAATCGAACTTGCCGGGGAGCTGTTTTTT
TRBV7-9	TRBJ1-1	NA	NA	CASSPQVTEAFF	TGTGCCAGCAGCCCCCAGGTCACTGAAGCTTTCTTT
TRBV5-1	TRBJ1-1	TRBD1	once	CASSLAGGGWNTEAFF	TGCGCCAGCAGCTTGGCAGGGGGAGGATGGAACACTGAAGCTTTCTTT
TRBV5-1	TRBJ1-2	TRBD1	few	CASTPLPGQGLGYTF	TGCGCCAGCACCCCCCTTCCGGGACAGGGTCTTGGCTACACCTTC
TRBV6-2/TRBV6-3	TRBJ1-5	TRBD1	NA	CASSSMETGVRVGNQPQHF	TGTGCCAGCAGTTCTATGGAGACAGGGGTTCGGGTGGGCAATCAGCCCCAGCATTTT
TRBV6-5	TRBJ2-5	TRBD1	NA	CASRPTGTGIETQYF	TGTGCCAGCAGACCCACCGGGACAGGGATAGAGACCCAGTACTTC
TRBV27	TRBJ1-2	NA	once	CASSLWGQGINGYTF	TGTGCCAGCAGTTTATGGGGCCAGGGTATCAATGGCTACACCTTC
TRBV28	TRBJ2-7	NA	few	CASSRTPSLDQSSYEQYF	TGTGCCAGCAGTCGGACTCCATCTTTGGACCAGAGCTCCTACGAGCAGTACTTC
TRBV27	TRBJ2-7	NA	NA	CASSWSLQGAYEQYF	TGTGCCAGCAGTTGGTCTCTACAAGGGGCCTACGAGCAGTACTTC
TRBV10-1	TRBJ2-1	TRBD2	NA	CASKAGGNNEQFF	TGCGCCAGCAAGGCGGGGGGGAACAATGAGCAGTTCTTC